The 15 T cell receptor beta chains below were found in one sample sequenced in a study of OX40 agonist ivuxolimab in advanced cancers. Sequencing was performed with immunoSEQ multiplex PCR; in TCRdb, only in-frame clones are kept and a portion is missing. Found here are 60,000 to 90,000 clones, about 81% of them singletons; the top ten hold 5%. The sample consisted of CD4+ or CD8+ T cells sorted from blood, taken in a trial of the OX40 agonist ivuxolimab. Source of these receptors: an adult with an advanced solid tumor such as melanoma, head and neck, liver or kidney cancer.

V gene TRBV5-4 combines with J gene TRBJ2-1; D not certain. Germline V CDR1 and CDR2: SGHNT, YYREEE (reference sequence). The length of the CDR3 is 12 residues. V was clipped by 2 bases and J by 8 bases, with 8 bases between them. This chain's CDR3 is CASSFSVYEQFF. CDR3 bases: TGTGCCAGCAGCTTCAGCGTCTATGAGCAGTTCTTC.

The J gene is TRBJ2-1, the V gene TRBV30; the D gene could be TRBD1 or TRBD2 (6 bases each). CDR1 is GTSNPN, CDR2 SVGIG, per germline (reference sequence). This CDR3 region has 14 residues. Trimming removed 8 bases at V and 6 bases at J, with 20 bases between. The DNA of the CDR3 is TGTGCCCGTAGTAGGAGGGGGACGGCCAATGAGCAGTTCTTC. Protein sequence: CARSRRGTANEQFF.

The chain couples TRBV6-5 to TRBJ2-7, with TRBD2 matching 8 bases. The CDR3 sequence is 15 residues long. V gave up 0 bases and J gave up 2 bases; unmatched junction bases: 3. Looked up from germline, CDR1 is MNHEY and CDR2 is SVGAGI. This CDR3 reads CASSYSATSAYEQYF. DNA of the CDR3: TGTGCCAGCAGTTACTCCGCGACTAGCGCCTACGAGCAGTACTTC.

The CDR3 here is CASSLVRGRGIPNYGYTF. The DNA for the CDR3 is TGCGCCAGCAGCTTGGTGAGAGGCAGGGGAATCCCTAACTATGGCTACACCTTC. The chain is built from TRBV5-1 and TRBJ1-2, with D maybe TRBD1 (6 bases). The CDR3 totals 18 residues. CDR1 is SGHRS, CDR2 YFSETQ, per germline. The V end lost 0 bases, the J end lost 0 bases, and 18 bases lay between the germline ends.

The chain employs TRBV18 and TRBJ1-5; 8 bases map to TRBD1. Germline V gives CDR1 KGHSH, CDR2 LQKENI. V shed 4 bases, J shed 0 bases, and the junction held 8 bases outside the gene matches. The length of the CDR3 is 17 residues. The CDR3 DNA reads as TGTGCCAGCTCACTTAAGGGGACAGGTAATAGCAATCAGCCCCAGCATTTT. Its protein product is CASSLKGTGNSNQPQHF.

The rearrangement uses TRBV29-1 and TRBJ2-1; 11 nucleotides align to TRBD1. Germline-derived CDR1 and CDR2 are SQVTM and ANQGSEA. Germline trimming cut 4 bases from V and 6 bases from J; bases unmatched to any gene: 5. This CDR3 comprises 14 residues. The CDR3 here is CSVARDRGFNEQFF. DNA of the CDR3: TGCAGCGTTGCCCGGGACAGGGGGTTCAATGAGCAGTTCTTC.

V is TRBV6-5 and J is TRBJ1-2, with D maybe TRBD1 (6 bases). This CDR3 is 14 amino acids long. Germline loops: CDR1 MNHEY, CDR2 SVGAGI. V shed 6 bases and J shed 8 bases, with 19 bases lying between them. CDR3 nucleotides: TGTGCCAGCAGCCTAAACCCAGGGGCTGGGGGCTACACCTTC. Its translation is CASSLNPGAGGYTF.

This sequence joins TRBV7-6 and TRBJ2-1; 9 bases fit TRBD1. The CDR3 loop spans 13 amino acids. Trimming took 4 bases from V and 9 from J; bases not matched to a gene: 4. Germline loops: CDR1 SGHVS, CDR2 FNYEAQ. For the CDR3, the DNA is TGTGCCAGCAGCTCAGGACAGGGGACTGAGCAGTTCTTC. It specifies CASSSGQGTEQFF.

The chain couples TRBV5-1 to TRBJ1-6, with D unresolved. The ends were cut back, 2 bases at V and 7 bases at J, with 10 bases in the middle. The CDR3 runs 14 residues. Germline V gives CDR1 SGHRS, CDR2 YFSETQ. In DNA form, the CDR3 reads TGCGCCAGCAGCTTTGCTCAGACCAATTCACCCCTCCACTTT. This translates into CASSFAQTNSPLHF. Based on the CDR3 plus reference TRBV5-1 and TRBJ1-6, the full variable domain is KAGVTQTPRYLIKTRGQQVTLSCSPISGHRSVSWYQQTPGQGLQFLFEYFSETQRNKGNFPGRFSGRQFSNSRSEMNVSTLELGDSALYLCASSFAQTNSPLHFGNGTRLTVT.

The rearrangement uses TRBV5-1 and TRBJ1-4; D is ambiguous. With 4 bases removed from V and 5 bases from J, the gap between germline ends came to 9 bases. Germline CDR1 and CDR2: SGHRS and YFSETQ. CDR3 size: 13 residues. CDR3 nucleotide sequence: TGCGCCAGCAGCGCCCAACCGAATGAAAAACTGTTTTTT. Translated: CASSAQPNEKLFF.

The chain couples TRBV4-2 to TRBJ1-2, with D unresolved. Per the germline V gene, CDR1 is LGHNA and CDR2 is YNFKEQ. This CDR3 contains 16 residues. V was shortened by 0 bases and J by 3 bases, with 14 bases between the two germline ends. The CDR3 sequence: CASSQDWSRAHYGYTF. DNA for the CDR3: TGTGCCAGCAGCCAAGATTGGTCTAGGGCGCACTATGGCTACACCTTC.

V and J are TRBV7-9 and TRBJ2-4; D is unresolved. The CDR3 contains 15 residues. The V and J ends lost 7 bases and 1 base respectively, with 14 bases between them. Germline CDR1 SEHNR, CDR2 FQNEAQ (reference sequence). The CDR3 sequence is CASTQEQGAKNIQYF. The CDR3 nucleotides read TGTGCCAGCACCCAAGAGCAAGGGGCCAAAAACATTCAGTACTTC.

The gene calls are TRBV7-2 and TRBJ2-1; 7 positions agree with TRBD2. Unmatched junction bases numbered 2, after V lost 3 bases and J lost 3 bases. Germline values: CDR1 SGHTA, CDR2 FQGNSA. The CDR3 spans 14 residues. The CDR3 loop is CASSFQRGYNEQFF. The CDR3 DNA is TGTGCCAGCAGCTTCCAGCGGGGCTACAATGAGCAGTTCTTC. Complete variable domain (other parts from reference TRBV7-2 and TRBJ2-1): GAGVSQSPSNKVTEKGKDVELRCDPISGHTALYWYRQSLGQGLEFLIYFQGNSAPDKSGLPSDRFSAERTGGSVSTLTIQRTQQEDSAVYLCASSFQRGYNEQFFGPGTRLTVL.

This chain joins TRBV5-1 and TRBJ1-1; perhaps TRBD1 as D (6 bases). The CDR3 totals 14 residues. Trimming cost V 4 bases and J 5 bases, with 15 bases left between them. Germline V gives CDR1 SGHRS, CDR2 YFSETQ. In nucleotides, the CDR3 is TGCGCCAGCAGCCCCCAAGGGGGAGATACTGAAGCTTTCTTT. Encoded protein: CASSPQGGDTEAFF.

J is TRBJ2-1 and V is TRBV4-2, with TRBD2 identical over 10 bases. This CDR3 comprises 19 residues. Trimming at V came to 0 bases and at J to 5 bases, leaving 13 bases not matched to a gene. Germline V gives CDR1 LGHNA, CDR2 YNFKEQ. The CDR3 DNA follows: TGTGCCAGCAGCCAAGAGACGACTAGCGGGCGCCGAAAGAACAATGAGCAGTTCTTC. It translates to CASSQETTSGRRKNNEQFF.